This TCR beta chain was observed in a study of cytomegalovirus exposure and HLA in healthy donors (dated by TCRdb to 2017 to 2019). Background on the whole study: In an earlier analysis of several hundred of the donors, 250 to 350 Gb of sequence data and 90 million to 120 million unique TCR beta sequences from 180 million or so T cells were reported. Roughly 300 gigabases of sequencing data and tens of millions of unique TCR sequences were included in an early release covering around 650 HLA-typed donors. Of the roughly 400 genotyped donors, around 81% fell in the genetic ancestry cluster associated with self-reported Caucasian donors. The study aimed to test whether signatures of past pathogen exposure could be identified by cataloging public T cell receptors. The T cell repertoires of 670 or so subjects were profiled by immunosequencing and related to cytomegalovirus serostatus. In addition to the first cohort of roughly 670 subjects, a separate validation cohort of 120 different subjects was used. To predict cytomegalovirus infection status, the study brought together high-throughput TCR immunosequencing, statistical association of individual TCRs with disease status, and machine learning. In a later analysis, previously published TCR beta repertoires from 550 to 700 donors were re-analyzed and high-resolution HLA genotyping was added so that TCR occurrence patterns could be studied. In the later analysis, no new phenotypic data were used to find candidate immune exposures; instead, reliance was placed on TCR beta sequences and their occurrence across donors. To decide whether each TCR beta V gene segment behaved as functional or pseudogenic, an earlier analysis of approximately 600 of the donors relied on high-throughput TCR beta sequencing. Alongside the repertoire data, information on donor age, sex, ethnicity and CMV serostatus was compiled. Genome-wide SNP genotypes for about 65% of the 666 donors were used in a later genetic analysis, which treated that subset as a discovery cohort. Every repertoire in the discovery cohort had been generated on one and the same sequencing platform. Class I and class II HLA loci were covered by the typing at four-digit resolution. The number of donors typed differed by locus, with roughly 620-640 for A, B, C, DRB1 and DQB1, roughly 520 for DQA1, 600 to 610 for DPA1, and about 450 for DPB1. Five DR-DQ haplotypes were handled as single units for association and clustering, since linkage in the cohort was strong. Among a few hundred genotyped donors of the cohort, an average of about 240,000 unique TCR beta nucleotide sequences were sequenced per donor, around 20% of them non-productive.

The cohort consisted of 600 to 750 healthy bone marrow donors. At the time of sampling, every cohort member was nominally healthy, though immune exposures that went unrecorded were likely present. The donor tested CMV seronegative and was one of the 352 seronegative cohort members. A peripheral blood sample was provided by each donor, and peripheral blood mononuclear cells were used for TCR beta sequencing. Genomic DNA was extracted from the blood cell samples with the Qiagen DNeasy Blood Extraction Kit. Comment on this clone: No antigen is known for it. No base quality values were provided; no much bigger clone lies one nucleotide off.

Sequences MNHEY (CDR1) and SVGAGI (CDR2) are obtained from the germline V gene. The CDR3 has 16 amino acids, counting the end cysteine and phenylalanine. Solely the CDR3 DNA is kept, with 48 bases framed from the first base. V is cut by 0 bases and J by 7 bases, and the space between the germline ends is 15 bases. The full study reports these points: Because HLA typing was missing for some donors at each locus, association tests included only the typed subset. In both the original and validation cohorts, the classifier was reported to diagnose cytomegalovirus status with high specificity and sensitivity. This cohort had only TCR beta chains sequenced, and the lack of alpha or paired-chain data limited which features could be detected. Because counts were too low, roughly 17 rarely observed V segments, including chromosome 9 orphons, were left out of the earlier analysis of 500 to 750 of the donors. Several of the top co-occurrence clusters appeared to be linked to parvovirus B19, influenza, CMV and Epstein-Barr virus, according to a later analysis. In a later analysis, HLA-associated TCR beta chains showed more clonal expansion and lower generation probabilities than non-associated chains that were equally common. Immune exposure information for the cohort was limited to CMV serostatus. In an earlier analysis of around 600 of the donors, most TCR beta V segments were observed in productive rearrangements about 90% or about 30% of the time, broadly matching IMGT annotations. According to a later genetic analysis, donors in an Asian-associated ancestry cluster had fewer N-insertions in productive TCRs than the approximately 710-donor mean. A group of highly shared sequence variants was considered likely to be a technical artifact of the sequencing pipeline. While some public TCRs were present in many individuals, most TCR sequences turned up only very rarely across donors. Sequencing depth was assumed to be roughly uniform across donors in the presence/absence analyses, though that assumption may not hold. Because the 87-base-pair reads could not distinguish some IMGT-functional V segments, including TRBV6-2 and TRBV6-3, those segments were excluded. According to the authors, the approach could potentially be generalized to other disease states and immunological phenotypes. According to a later analysis, most CMV-associated TCR beta chains appeared to be HLA-restricted, and the HLA associations seemed to be driven largely by CMV exposure. Correlated functional status among segregating V segments might reflect linkage disequilibrium, but an unknown experimental factor could not be ruled out. A few of the identified cytomegalovirus-associated TCR beta chains were confirmed in vitro to be specific for cytomegalovirus antigens. According to a later analysis, TCR association rates differed among HLA loci, with DRB1 alleles showing the most associated TCRs and HLA-C alleles showing the fewest. In a later analysis, 16,951 TCR beta sequences were associated with specific HLA alleles at a false discovery rate of 0.05. The study listed approximately 150 TCR beta chains as associated with cytomegalovirus. A further reported finding was that TCR beta sequences accurately predicted the HLA-A and HLA-B alleles for most subjects in the first cohort. An association between a missense DCLRE1C variant and V-gene and J-gene trimming of TCR beta chains was found in a later genetic analysis and replicated in an independent cohort. Assigning TCR associations to individual alleles was difficult when HLA alleles, especially DR and DQ, strongly co-occurred.

Library preparation was by the immunoSEQ multiplex PCR assay. For the multiplex PCR, a mixture combining 60 forward primers for TCR Vbeta segments and 13 reverse primers for TCR Jbeta segments was used. The CDR3 region of rearranged TCR beta genes was amplified from genomic DNA by a multiplex PCR assay. Amplified TCR beta libraries were sequenced as 87-base-pair reads on the Illumina HiSeq System. As for the authors' bioinformatics: Across the 600 to 700 repertoires, a later analysis counted tens of millions of unique TCR beta chains, 9 million to 14 million of which were shared by at least two donors. To remove PCR and sequencing errors, raw reads were error-corrected and collapsed into unique sequences using a nearest-neighbor algorithm that merged closely related sequences. CDR3 sequences were aligned to IMGT reference sequences to assign V, D and J gene segments. Each retained sequence needed at least a six-nucleotide match to both a V gene segment and a J gene segment. Rearrangements were called productive when the CDR3 lacked stop codons and stayed in frame with V and J; all others were non-productive. CDR3 was defined by IMGT convention, running from the second conserved V-encoded cysteine to the conserved J-encoded phenylalanine. The earlier analysis of around 640 of the donors excluded sequences that lacked an unambiguous match to a single V gene segment. In an earlier analysis of approximately 590 of the donors, a V segment was called functional when productive rearrangements were above 56.7%, and segregating when the standard deviation between donors exceeded 5%. To diagnose cytomegalovirus status from the catalog of TCR beta chain sequences, a statistical classification framework was built. In a later analysis, TCR nucleotide sequences were compared against IMGT/GENE-DB human TR gene sequences so that V and J genes could be assigned. The TCRdist pipeline was used in a later analysis to assign CDR3 sequences and most-parsimonious VDJ recombination scenarios. In a later analysis, each TCR beta chain was defined by its CDR3 amino acid sequence together with its V-gene family, and reads lacking a unique V-gene family were excluded. To address suspected cross-contamination and a sequencing artifact, a later analysis removed around 590 highly shared, low-generation-probability nucleotide sequences. For each public chain, a later analysis derived a clonal expansion index from normalized ranks of inferred template counts within each repertoire. In a later analysis, generation probabilities were computed using a VDJ recombination model fitted to out-of-frame rearrangements, and the results were checked against IGoR. In a later analysis, hypergeometric tests were used to score TCR-TCR, TCR-HLA and TCR-CMV co-occurrence, with a repertoire-size bias correction applied to TCR pairs. In a later analysis, false discovery rates were estimated by permuting HLA or CMV assignments 20 times. A later analysis grouped co-occurring TCRs with DBSCAN, adding TCRdist sequence similarity when clustering within HLA-allele-positive subsets. Repertoires with fewer than 30,000 or more than 120,000 public chains, plus five repertoires with anomalous nucleotide sharing, were excluded from co-occurrence clustering. In TCRdb, the immuneACCESS table is reduced to in-frame sequences with V and J assigned. These tables do not hold every clone; where another copy was compared, an unresolved V gene accounts for under half, and the others remain unexplained. That table is the source of V, J and clone size, and D and trimming were worked out from the DNA. For this sample there are roughly 76,000 clones; roughly 85% appear just once. The top ten hold more than 2% of the sample.

The chain is assembled from TRBV6-5 and TRBJ2-2; the D gene is possibly TRBD2, with 6 bases matching. Sample: PBMCs. This TCR came from a man aged 25 to 40 in good health and CMV-seronegative. CDR3 reads: CASSYSGTSSDGELFF. The nucleotide sequence reads TGTGCCAGCAGTTACTCGGGTACTAGCTCGGACGGGGAGCTGTTTTTT.